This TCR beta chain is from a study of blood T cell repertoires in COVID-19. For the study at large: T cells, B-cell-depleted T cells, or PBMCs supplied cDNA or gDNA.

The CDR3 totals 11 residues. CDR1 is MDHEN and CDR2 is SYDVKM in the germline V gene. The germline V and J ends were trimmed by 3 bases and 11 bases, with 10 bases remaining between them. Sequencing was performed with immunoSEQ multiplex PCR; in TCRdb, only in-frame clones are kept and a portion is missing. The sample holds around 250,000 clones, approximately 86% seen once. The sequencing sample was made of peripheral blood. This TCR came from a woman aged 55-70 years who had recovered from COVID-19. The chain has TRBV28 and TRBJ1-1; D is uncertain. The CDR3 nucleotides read TGTGCCAGCAGTTTTGCGACGGGGGCTTTCTTT. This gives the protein CASSFATGAFF.